These 13 T cell receptor beta chains originate from one sample sequenced in a study of beta chain features in type 1 diabetes. These receptors' antigens are unknown. Expressed TCRB transcripts were sequenced, since all the RNA that had been isolated was reverse transcribed. The assay was immunoSEQ multiplex PCR, and TCRdb's table has in-frame clones only and misses some. The table includes approximately 260,000 clones, approximately 20% detected once. General study findings and limits: Researchers report that Type 1 diabetes patients had moderately but significantly shorter TCRB CDR3s across all four CD4+ subsets.

The source material was naive CD4+ T cells from blood. These receptors all stem from a woman between 40 and 55 years old with type 1 diabetes.

J is TRBJ1-1 and V is TRBV5-1; no firm D call. The CDR3 spans 13 residues. The V gene lost 4 bases and the J gene lost 1 base, with 8 bases spanning the gap. Germline loops: CDR1 SGHRS, CDR2 YFSETQ. This CDR3 reads CASSPSENTEAFF. CDR3 nucleotide sequence: TGCGCCAGCAGCCCTAGCGAGAACACTGAAGCTTTCTTT.

The V call is TRBV13, the J call TRBJ1-4; TRBD1 agrees at 7 bases. Trimming removed 9 bases from V and 2 bases from J; junction bases left unmatched: 3. The CDR3 is 13 residues long. Germline V gives CDR1 PRHDT, CDR2 FYEKMQ (reference sequence). The CDR3 reads CASAGGTNEKLFF. CDR3 nucleotide sequence: TGTGCCAGTGCAGGGGGTACTAATGAAAAACTGTTTTTT.

This clone was observed a handful of times. The V gene is TRBV18, the J gene TRBJ2-2; 13 positions agree with TRBD2. Per the germline V gene, CDR1 is KGHSH and CDR2 is LQKENI. J lost 5 bases, V lost 3 bases, and 9 bases had no gene match. The CDR3 has 18 amino acids. CDR3 residues: CASSPPGTSGVRTGELFF. CDR3 nucleotides: TGTGCCAGCTCACCGCCCGGGACTAGCGGGGTACGGACCGGGGAGCTGTTTTTT.

This clone was observed a few times. DNA of the CDR3: TGTGCCAGCAGCGACAGGGGGCGGGAGGAGACCCAGTACTTC. This gives the protein CASSDRGREETQYF. This sequence joins TRBV7-9 and TRBJ2-5; 10 positions match TRBD1. The V segment lost 5 bases and the J segment 5 bases; nucleotides outside the gene matches: 5. Germline V gene sequence: CDR1 SEHNR, CDR2 FQNEAQ (reference sequence). The CDR3 covers 14 residues.

The chain is built from TRBV18 and TRBJ2-2; 13 bases map to TRBD2. Unmatched junction bases numbered 7, after V lost 5 bases and J lost 7 bases. CDR1 and CDR2 from the germline V gene are KGHSH and LQKENI. This CDR3 contains 16 residues. For the CDR3, the DNA is TGTGCCAGCTCATCAGGACTAGCGGGAGAGCGCGGGGAGCTGTTTTTT. It is translated as CASSSGLAGERGELFF.

The rearrangement joins TRBV5-4 to TRBJ2-3, with 8 bases aligning to TRBD1. Trimming removed 5 bases from V and 5 bases from J; junction bases left unmatched: 7. Looked up from germline, CDR1 is SGHNT and CDR2 is YYREEE (reference sequence). The CDR3 spans 14 residues. As DNA, the CDR3 is TGTGCCAGCAGAAGGACAGGGCAGGGAGATACGCAGTATTTT. This gives the protein CASRRTGQGDTQYF.

This clone was seen more than once but under ten times. J is TRBJ2-5 and V is TRBV29-1; tentative D call: TRBD1 (6 bases). The CDR3 loop spans 12 amino acids. V was clipped by 6 bases and J by 5 bases, with 13 bases between them. The germline gives CDR1 SQVTM, CDR2 ANQGSEA. In DNA form, the CDR3 reads TGCAGCGTCGCCCAGGGGCCGGAGACCCAGTACTTC. It encodes CSVAQGPETQYF.

This clone was found a few times. The chain combines TRBV9 with TRBJ2-3, with D uncertain. V lost 2 bases and J lost 2, with 9 bases in between. The CDR3 is made up of 14 amino acids. Germline values: CDR1 SGDLS, CDR2 YYNGEE. Written as DNA, the CDR3 is TGTGCCAGCAGCGTCACTCCCACCACAGATACGCAGTATTTT. Protein: CASSVTPTTDTQYF.

The rearrangement links TRBV6-1 to TRBJ2-1; 9 bases agree with TRBD2. Germline lookup yields CDR1 MNHNS and CDR2 SASEGT. V trimming: 2 bases; J trimming: 0 bases; junction bases outside the gene matches: 8. The CDR3 totals 18 residues. This CDR3 is CASSEIPLAGSSYNEQFF. DNA for the CDR3: TGTGCCAGCAGTGAAATCCCCCTAGCGGGGTCCTCCTACAATGAGCAGTTCTTC.

The V and J genes are TRBV10-3 and TRBJ2-7, with 9 bases that match TRBD1. This CDR3 has 14 amino acids. Germline values: CDR1 ENHRY, CDR2 SYGVKD. After removal of 4 bases from V and 6 bases from J, the junction contained 7 bases not matched to a gene. CDR3 sequence: CAISGGTGPIEQYF. CDR3 sequence (DNA): TGTGCCATCAGTGGGGGGACAGGGCCGATCGAGCAGTACTTC.

This clone was seen a handful of times. This chain uses TRBV5-4 with TRBJ2-5; TRBD1 might be the D (6 bases). This CDR3 has 14 amino acids. The V end was cut by 4 bases, the J end by 5 bases, with 15 bases between. Germline V gives CDR1 SGHNT, CDR2 YYREEE (reference sequence). CDR3: CASSLTDRRETQYF. For the CDR3, the DNA is TGTGCCAGCAGCCTAACCGACAGGCGGGAGACCCAGTACTTC.

The gene calls are TRBV18 and TRBJ2-7; 8 bases match TRBD2. The CDR3 length is 13 residues. The V gene end was trimmed by 3 bases and the J gene end by 5 bases; junction bases not matched to a gene: 3. Germline V gene lookup returns CDR1 KGHSH and CDR2 LQKENI. The CDR3 loop is CASSPGLVDEQYF. The CDR3 DNA reads as TGTGCCAGCTCACCGGGACTAGTTGACGAGCAGTACTTC.

This clone turned up a few times. The chain carries TRBV6-4 and TRBJ1-1; TRBD1 matches 11 bases. V shed 6 bases, J shed 3 bases, and the junction held 0 bases outside the gene matches. CDR3 size: 13 residues. CDR1 is MRHNA, CDR2 SNTAGT, per germline. The CDR3 region has the DNA TGTGCCAGCAGGGGACAGGGGGACACTGAAGCTTTCTTT. Protein sequence: CASRGQGDTEAFF.